The 11 T cell receptor beta chains below come from one sample, sequenced in a study of shared clonotypes between healthy human individuals (dated by TCRdb to the early 2020s). The library relied on the immunoSEQ multiplex PCR assay. The source is immuneACCESS, and TCRdb retained only in-frame sequences with V and J called. Part of the clones is not carried over; for the studies checked, unresolved V genes explain less than half of this, and the remainder is unexplained. The sample data list over a million clones, and roughly 96% of these were observed just once. The top ten constitute 1% to 1.5% of the sample. Sequencing input: naive CD4+ T cells sorted from blood. Sample cell subset or site, as interpreted from the label and publication: CD45RA+ positively selected. These receptors all come from a man younger than 40 in good health.

Regarding this clone: Other DNA sequences within the sample encode an identical CDR3. This chain links TRBV5-4 with TRBJ1-5, with D perhaps matching TRBD1 (5 bases). CDR3 size: 13 residues. V shed 3 bases and J shed 5 bases, with 9 bases lying between them. Germline V lookup: CDR1 SGHNT, CDR2 YYREEE (reference sequence). The CDR3 loop is CASSSGTDQPQHF. CDR3 DNA sequence: TGTGCCAGCAGCTCCGGGACGGATCAGCCCCAGCATTTT.

The rearrangement joins TRBV29-1 to TRBJ2-7, with 8 bases aligning to TRBD1. V lost 6 bases and J lost 4; bases outside the gene matches: 11. The CDR3 extends over 14 amino acids. CDR1 is SQVTM and CDR2 is ANQGSEA in the germline V gene. As DNA, the CDR3 is TGCAGCGTCGTAGCGGACAGGGCGGGTTACGAGCAGTACTTC. Its protein is CSVVADRAGYEQYF.

The sample holds a few counts of this clone. CDR3 DNA: TGCGCCAGCAGCTCTCCAGGGGCTATGACTGAAGCTTTCTTT. This sequence encodes CASSSPGAMTEAFF. This chain links TRBV5-1 with TRBJ1-1, with a weak D call TRBD1 (6 bases). Germline V gene data show CDR1 as SGHRS and CDR2 as YFSETQ. The CDR3 contains 14 residues. The V gene lost 3 bases and the J gene lost 5 bases, with 14 bases spanning the gap.

The chain couples TRBV5-1 to TRBJ1-2; D unresolved. The CDR3 extends over 13 amino acids. Germline lookup yields CDR1 SGHRS and CDR2 YFSETQ. Trimming removed 0 bases from V and 2 bases from J, with 5 bases in between. The CDR3 is CASSLVANYGYTF. CDR3 DNA: TGCGCCAGCAGCTTGGTCGCAAACTATGGCTACACCTTC.

The chain is built from TRBV10-3 and TRBJ1-1; a possible D gene is TRBD1 (5 bases). Germline-derived CDR1 and CDR2 are ENHRY and SYGVKD. This CDR3 spans 17 amino acids. V gave up 0 bases and J gave up 3 bases, with 17 bases separating them. For the CDR3, the DNA is TGTGCCATCAGTGAGTCGATGGCGCCAGGGAAGCACACTGAAGCTTTCTTT. Its protein is CAISESMAPGKHTEAFF.

With regard to this clone: The sample holds other DNA sequences that translate to the same CDR3. The chain joins TRBV28 to TRBJ1-2; tentative D call: TRBD1 (6 bases). With 3 bases removed from V and 3 bases from J, the gap between germline ends came to 8 bases. CDR3 size: 13 residues. Germline loops: CDR1 MDHEN, CDR2 SYDVKM. The CDR3 protein is CASSFGGDYGYTF. DNA of the CDR3: TGTGCCAGCAGTTTTGGGGGCGACTATGGCTACACCTTC.

This clone came up once. The chain couples TRBV13 to TRBJ2-3; either TRBD1 or TRBD2 may fit D (6 bases each). This CDR3 has 17 amino acids. The germline gives CDR1 PRHDT, CDR2 FYEKMQ (reference sequence). Trimming took off 1 base at V and 4 bases at J, with 18 bases between the two ends. The CDR3 DNA reads TGTGCCAGCAGCTTAGTCCCTCAGGGGAGGCAGGCAGATACGCAGTATTTT. Translation: CASSLVPQGRQADTQYF.

This clone has just a few counts. This chain connects TRBV27 to TRBJ2-2, with D possibly being TRBD2 (6 bases). Germline CDR1 MNHEY, CDR2 SMNVEV (reference sequence). V lost 1 base and J lost 0, with 9 bases in between. This CDR3 contains 16 residues. DNA of the CDR3: TGTGCCAGCAGTTTATTCACGGGGGCGAACACCGGGGAGCTGTTTTTT. Amino acid sequence: CASSLFTGANTGELFF.

The chain links TRBV2 to TRBJ2-3; weak D call: TRBD1 (6 bases). CDR1 and CDR2 from the germline V gene are SNHLY and FYNNEI. The CDR3 extends over 15 amino acids. Trimming removed 3 bases from V and 1 base from J, with 11 bases in between. As DNA, the CDR3 is TGTGCCAGCAGTGACTCAGGGGCCGGCACAGATACGCAGTATTTT. Residues: CASSDSGAGTDTQYF.

The chain recombines TRBV9 with TRBJ2-3, with a tentative D call TRBD1 (6 bases). The CDR3 length is 14 residues. CDR1 SGDLS and CDR2 YYNGEE come from the germline V gene. Trimming stripped 4 bases from V and 0 bases from J, with 9 bases between. CDR3 in DNA: TGTGCCAGCAGCAGACAGGCTAGCACAGATACGCAGTATTTT. Encoded protein: CASSRQASTDTQYF.

The gene calls are TRBV5-1 and TRBJ2-7, with 10 positions matching TRBD2. This CDR3 is 17 amino acids long. The ends lost 1 base at V and 4 bases at J; junction bases unmatched: 11. Per germline, CDR1 SGHRS and CDR2 YFSETQ. This CDR3 is CASSLPWRLAGAYEQYF. CDR3 sequence (DNA): TGCGCCAGCAGCTTGCCATGGCGTCTAGCGGGAGCATACGAGCAGTACTTC.